This T cell receptor (beta chain) appears in the sequencing data of a study of graft-versus-host responses after intestinal transplantation. The study, taken as a whole, reports: GvH clones appeared in recipient marrow, some first in ileum or blood.

Trimming shortened V by 0 bases and J by 0 bases, and 12 bases separated the two germline ends. The CDR3 sequence is 18 residues long. CDR1 and CDR2 from the germline V gene are SGHAT and FQNNGV. In the case of this clone: Its antigen is unidentified.

Measured with immunoSEQ multiplex PCR; TCRdb has only the in-frame clones, and not every one. The sample includes fewer than 15,000 clones, 84% of them seen just once. Sequenced material: PBMCs, taken after intestinal transplantation. The J gene is TRBJ1-6, the V gene TRBV11-2; D uncertain. This TCR derives from a human patient who received an intestinal transplant, so some T cells may come from the graft donor. CDR3: CASSLDRHLPSYNSPLHF. CDR3 nucleotide sequence: TGTGCCAGCAGCTTAGATAGGCACCTCCCCTCCTATAATTCACCCCTCCACTTT.